This TCR beta chain was identified in a study of cytomegalovirus exposure and HLA in healthy donors. PCR amplification relied on 60 Vbeta primers (plus 13 Jbeta primers). The protocol was immunoSEQ multiplex PCR, while the TCRdb copy is restricted to in-frame clones and leaves out a portion. In the table there are around 140,000 clones, about 77% of which are singletons. CDR3 length: 13 amino acids. The germline V and J ends were trimmed by 5 bases and 0 bases, with 7 bases remaining between them. Germline loops: CDR1 SGHDN, CDR2 FVKESK. The chain combines TRBV14 with TRBJ1-1; a weak D match, TRBD1 (6 bases). Sequenced sample: PBMCs. This sequence originates from a male donor in good health and CMV-seronegative. The DNA for the CDR3 is TGTGCCAGCAGCGGACAGTTGAACACTGAAGCTTTCTTT. It encodes CASSGQLNTEAFF.